The 18 T cell receptor beta chains presented below share a single source sample, sequenced in a study of shared clonotypes between healthy human individuals. Clones were sequenced by immunoSEQ multiplex PCR, and TCRdb holds only the in-frame ones, with some missing. The sample contains roughly 500,000 clones, around 96% of which appear only once. Specimen: naive CD4+ T cells sorted from blood. Indicated subset: CD45RA+ positively selected. These receptors were obtained from a woman between 25 and 40 years old in good health.

J is TRBJ2-2 and V is TRBV14; D is perhaps TRBD1 or TRBD2 (5 bases each). The CDR3 is made up of 16 amino acids. V was clipped by 4 bases and J by 6 bases, with 18 bases between them. Germline CDR1 is SGHDN and CDR2 is FVKESK. The DNA of the CDR3 is TGTGCCAGCAGCCCATTTGGGGGTCTCCTGGCCGGGGAGCTGTTTTTT. Translating gives CASSPFGGLLAGELFF.

The chain carries TRBV27 and TRBJ1-5, with D maybe TRBD1 (5 bases). Germline lookup yields CDR1 MNHEY and CDR2 SMNVEV (reference sequence). The CDR3 runs 14 residues. Trimming removed 2 bases from V and 5 bases from J, with 10 bases in between. Written as DNA, the CDR3 is TGTGCCAGCAGTTTACGGACACTTGATCAGCCCCAGCATTTT. Translated, it gives CASSLRTLDQPQHF.

V and J are TRBV10-1 and TRBJ2-1; the match to TRBD2 covers 13 bases. The CDR3 covers 16 residues. V lost 3 bases, J lost 7 bases, and 6 bases stayed unmatched. The germline gives CDR1 WNHNN, CDR2 SYGVQD (reference sequence). CDR3 bases: TGCGCCAGCAGTGAAACGGGACTAGCGGGATCAAATGAGCAGTTCTTC. The encoded protein is CASSETGLAGSNEQFF.

The V call is TRBV18, the J call TRBJ2-5; 7 bases align to TRBD1. The assigned J gene may be wrong: the sequence end matches TRBJ2-7 better. The CDR3 is made up of 14 amino acids. CDR1 is KGHSH and CDR2 is LQKENI in the germline V gene. The CDR3 coding sequence is TGTGCCAGCTCACCACGGGACAGTACCTACGAGCAGTACTTC. Protein sequence: CASSPRDSTYEQYF.

CDR3 DNA sequence: TGTGCCAGTACCGGGACAGAAGCTTTCTTT. Its protein product is CASTGTEAFF. This chain links TRBV19 with TRBJ1-1, with D perhaps TRBD1 (6 bases). This CDR3 has 10 residues. V was clipped by 7 bases and J by 8 bases, with 8 bases between them. Looked up from germline, CDR1 is LNHDA and CDR2 is SQIVND (reference sequence).

The genes are TRBV5-4 and TRBJ2-2; unclear D gene. The length of the CDR3 is 15 residues. CDR1 is SGHNT, CDR2 YYREEE, per germline (reference sequence). V was shortened by 3 bases and J by 6 bases, with 15 bases between the two germline ends. The CDR3, as DNA: TGTGCCAGCAGCTCGACCTATGACAATTCCGGGGAGCTGTTTTTT. Its protein product is CASSSTYDNSGELFF.

CDR3 nucleotides: TGCGCCAGCAGCTTGGCCCGGGACTCAACCACAGATACGCAGTATTTT. This gives the protein CASSLARDSTTDTQYF. V usage is TRBV5-1 and J usage is TRBJ2-3; a weak D match, TRBD2 (6 bases). The CDR3 consists of 16 residues. Germline CDR1 and CDR2: SGHRS and YFSETQ. Trimming removed 0 bases at V and 2 bases at J, with 13 bases between.

The chain employs TRBV6-5 and TRBJ2-5; 7 bases fit TRBD1. Losses at the gene ends were 0 bases for V and 7 bases for J; bases not matched to a gene: 5. This CDR3 has 14 residues. Germline V gene data show CDR1 as MNHEY and CDR2 as SVGAGI. The CDR3 DNA follows: TGTGCCAGCAGTTACTCACAGGGGACCGGGACCCAGTACTTC. As protein: CASSYSQGTGTQYF.

V usage is TRBV5-1 and J usage is TRBJ2-7, with 12 positions matching TRBD1. From germline, CDR1 is SGHRS and CDR2 YFSETQ. V trimming: 5 bases; J trimming: 3 bases; junction bases outside the gene matches: 9. The CDR3 covers 16 residues. The CDR3 loop is CASRGGTGGSSYEQYF. The DNA for the CDR3 is TGCGCCAGCAGAGGAGGGACAGGGGGCTCTAGCTACGAGCAGTACTTC. The variable domain in full, completed from reference TRBV5-1 and TRBJ2-7, reads KAGVTQTPRYLIKTRGQQVTLSCSPISGHRSVSWYQQTPGQGLQFLFEYFSETQRNKGNFPGRFSGRQFSNSRSEMNVSTLELGDSALYLCASRGGTGGSSYEQYFGPGTRLTVT.

The rearrangement uses TRBV18 and TRBJ1-3, with 7 nucleotides matching TRBD1. Germline lookup yields CDR1 KGHSH and CDR2 LQKENI. After removal of 4 bases from V and 0 bases from J, the junction contained 3 bases not matched to a gene. This CDR3 contains 15 residues. The CDR3 DNA reads as TGTGCCAGCTCACGCGGGACAGACTCTGGAAACACCATATATTTT. The encoded protein is CASSRGTDSGNTIYF. The full variable domain, with the rest looked up from reference TRBV18 and TRBJ1-3, is NAGVMQNPRHLVRRRGQEARLRCSPMKGHSHVYWYRQLPEEGLKFMVYLQKENIIDESGMPKERFSAEFPKEGPSILRIQQVVRGDSAAYFCASSRGTDSGNTIYFGEGSWLTVV.

The chain uses TRBV9 and TRBJ1-4, with D tentatively TRBD1 (6 bases). The CDR3 has 16 residues. Germline V gives CDR1 SGDLS, CDR2 YYNGEE. The germline V and J ends were trimmed by 3 bases and 4 bases, with 16 bases remaining between them. The CDR3, as DNA: TGTGCCAGCAGCGCGTCAACAGGGAGGGTTAATGAAAAACTGTTTTTT. Translated, it gives CASSASTGRVNEKLFF.

The gene calls are TRBV5-5 and TRBJ1-2, with TRBD1 as a possible D gene (5 bases). CDR1 and CDR2 (germline): SGHKS, YYEKEE (reference sequence). V shed 4 bases and J shed 5 bases, with 12 bases lying between them. This CDR3 has 13 residues. The CDR3 DNA sequence: TGTGCCAGCAGCAACCTAGGGGTTTATGGCTACACCTTC. This gives the protein CASSNLGVYGYTF.

The chain uses TRBV28 and TRBJ1-4; tentative D call: TRBD1 (5 bases). From germline, CDR1 is MDHEN and CDR2 SYDVKM. CDR3 length: 11 amino acids. The CDR3 loop reads CAWGGNEKLFF. CDR3 DNA sequence: TGTGCGTGGGGGGGGAATGAAAAACTGTTTTTT.

The chain couples TRBV28 to TRBJ1-2, with D maybe TRBD1 (5 bases). This CDR3 is built from 12 residues. Germline CDR1 reads MDHEN; CDR2 reads SYDVKM. Trimming removed 1 base at V and 8 bases at J, with 8 bases between. The CDR3 DNA reads TGTGCCAGCAGTTTATTGGGGCGCGGCTACACCTTC. It codes for CASSLLGRGYTF.

The chain recombines TRBV30 with TRBJ1-5; a possible D gene is TRBD1 (6 bases). Germline loops: CDR1 GTSNPN, CDR2 SVGIG (reference sequence). The V and J ends lost 0 bases and 0 bases respectively, with 9 bases between them. CDR3 length: 15 amino acids. The CDR3 reads CAWSVMGHSNQPQHF. DNA for the CDR3: TGTGCCTGGAGTGTTATGGGACATAGCAATCAGCCCCAGCATTTT.

CDR3 in amino acids: CASAVATGPGVPQYF. CDR3 DNA: TGTGCCAGCGCGGTGGCGACTGGCCCGGGTGTGCCGCAGTATTTT. J is TRBJ2-3 and V is TRBV19; D unclear. CDR1 is LNHDA, CDR2 SQIVND, per germline (reference sequence). V lost 9 bases and J lost 10, with 26 bases in between. The CDR3 consists of 15 residues.

The table lists this clone with a few counts. This chain's CDR3 is CASSLGYLPQHF. In nucleotides, the CDR3 is TGTGCCAGCAGTTTGGGGTATCTGCCCCAGCATTTT. The chain combines TRBV28 with TRBJ1-5; D remains unclear. This CDR3 comprises 12 residues. V was clipped by 3 bases and J by 9 bases, with 9 bases between them. Germline-derived CDR1 and CDR2 are MDHEN and SYDVKM. The entire variable domain, with the rest obtained from reference TRBV28 and TRBJ1-5, is as follows: DVKVTQSSRYLVKRTGEKVFLECVQDMDHENMFWYRQDPGLGLRLIYFSYDVKMKEKGDIPEGYSVSREKKERFSLILESASTNQTSMYLCASSLGYLPQHFGDGTRLSIL.

The gene calls are TRBV5-1 and TRBJ2-7; 9 bases are shared with TRBD2. Germline V lookup: CDR1 SGHRS, CDR2 YFSETQ. CDR3 size: 15 residues. Trimming at V came to 0 bases and at J to 7 bases, leaving 8 bases not matched to a gene. CDR3 protein: CASSLEVAGVGEQYF. The CDR3 coding sequence is TGCGCCAGCAGCTTGGAAGTAGCGGGGGTTGGGGAGCAGTACTTC.